The present T cell receptor beta chain was sequenced within a study of T-cell memory formation after mild COVID-19. One entry per CDR3 protein results from TCRdb running MiXCR on the 5' RACE reads. This sample has under 400,000 distinct CDR3 sequences, with around 20% found just once. This CDR3 has 14 amino acids. The germline V and J ends were trimmed by 3 bases and 1 base, with 9 bases remaining between them. CDR1 and CDR2 (germline): MNHEY, SVGAGI. This rearrangement joins TRBV6-5 to TRBJ1-1; perhaps TRBD1 as D (6 bases). The TCR originated in an adult woman who had mild COVID-19 (a few samples of this study predate the infection). Cell type and time point are not known. Sample: PBMCs or a T cell subset sorted from them (not recorded which). The CDR3 loop reads CASSYRRGNTEAFF. The CDR3 coding sequence is TGTGCCAGCAGTTATCGCAGGGGGAACACTGAAGCTTTCTTT.